A single TCR beta chain is shown here with its context. The sample originates from a study of T cell responses to AZD1222 COVID-19 vaccine. Second-dose intervals near 4 or 12 weeks were combined. Using immunoSEQ multiplex PCR, the repertoire was profiled, and TCRdb retains in-frame clones only, with some absent. The profile shows 120,000 or so clones, 88% of them singletons. J lost 0 bases, V lost 2 bases, and 5 bases had no gene match. CDR3 length: 17 residues. Germline-derived CDR1 and CDR2 are MNHEY and SVGEGT. The material sequenced was peripheral blood, taken 28 days after the second AZD1222 dose. The source is an adult who received the AZD1222 COVID-19 vaccine. J is TRBJ2-3 and V is TRBV6-2 or TRBV6-3, with 10 bases matching TRBD2. The CDR3 region has the DNA TGTGCCAGCAGTTACCGCCGGACTAGCGGCAGCACAGATACGCAGTATTTT. This encodes CASSYRRTSGSTDTQYF.